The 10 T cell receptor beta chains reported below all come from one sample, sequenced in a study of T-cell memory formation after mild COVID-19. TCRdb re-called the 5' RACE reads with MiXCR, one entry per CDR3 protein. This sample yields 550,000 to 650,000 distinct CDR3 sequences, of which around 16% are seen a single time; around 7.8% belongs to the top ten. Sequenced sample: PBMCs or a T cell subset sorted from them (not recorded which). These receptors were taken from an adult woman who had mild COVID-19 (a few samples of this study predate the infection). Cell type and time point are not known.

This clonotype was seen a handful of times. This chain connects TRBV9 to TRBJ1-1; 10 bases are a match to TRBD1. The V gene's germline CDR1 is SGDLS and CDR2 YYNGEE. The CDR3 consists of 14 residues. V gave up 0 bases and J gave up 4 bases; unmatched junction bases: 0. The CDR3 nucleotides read TGTGCCAGCAGCGTAGGGACAGGGGGCACTGAAGCTTTCTTT. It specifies CASSVGTGGTEAFF.

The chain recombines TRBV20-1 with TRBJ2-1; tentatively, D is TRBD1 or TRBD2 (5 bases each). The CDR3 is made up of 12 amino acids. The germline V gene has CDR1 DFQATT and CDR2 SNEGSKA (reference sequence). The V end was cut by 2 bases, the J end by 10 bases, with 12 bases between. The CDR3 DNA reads TGCAGTGCTAGACTTGGGACGCCCGAGCAGTTCTTC. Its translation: CSARLGTPEQFF.

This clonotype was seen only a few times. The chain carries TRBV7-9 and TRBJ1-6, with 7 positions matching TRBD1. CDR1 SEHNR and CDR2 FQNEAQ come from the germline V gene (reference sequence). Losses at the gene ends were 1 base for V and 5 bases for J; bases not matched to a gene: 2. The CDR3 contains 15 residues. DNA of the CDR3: TGTGCCAGCAGCTTAGACAGGGGAGATAATTCACCCCTCCACTTT. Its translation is CASSLDRGDNSPLHF.

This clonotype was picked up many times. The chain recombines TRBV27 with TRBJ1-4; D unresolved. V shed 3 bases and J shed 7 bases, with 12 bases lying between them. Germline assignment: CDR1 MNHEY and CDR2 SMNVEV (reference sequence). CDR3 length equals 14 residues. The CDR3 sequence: CASSFINSSEKLFF. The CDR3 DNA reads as TGTGCCAGCAGTTTCATAAACTCGAGTGAAAAACTGTTTTTT.

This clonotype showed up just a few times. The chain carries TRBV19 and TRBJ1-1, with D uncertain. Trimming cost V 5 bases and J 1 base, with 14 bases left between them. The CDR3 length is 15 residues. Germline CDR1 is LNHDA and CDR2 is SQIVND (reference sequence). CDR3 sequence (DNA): TGTGCCAGTAGTGTATACGGCTCTTCGAACACTGAAGCTTTCTTT. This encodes CASSVYGSSNTEAFF.

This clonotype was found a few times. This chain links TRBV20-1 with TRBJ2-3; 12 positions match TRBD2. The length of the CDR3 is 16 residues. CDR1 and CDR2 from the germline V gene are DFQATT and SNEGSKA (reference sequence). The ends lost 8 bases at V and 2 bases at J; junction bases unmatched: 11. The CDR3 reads CSTQRASGRVTDTQYF. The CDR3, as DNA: TGCAGTACCCAGCGGGCTAGCGGGAGGGTCACAGATACGCAGTATTTT.

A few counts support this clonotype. CDR3 DNA sequence: TGTGCCAGCAGTTTGGACAGGGGGCACGACAATGAGCAGTTCTTC. Encoded protein: CASSLDRGHDNEQFF. This chain connects TRBV12-3 or TRBV12-4 to TRBJ2-1, with 11 bases identical to TRBD1. The CDR3 totals 15 residues. The V segment lost 3 bases and the J segment 5 bases; nucleotides outside the gene matches: 3.

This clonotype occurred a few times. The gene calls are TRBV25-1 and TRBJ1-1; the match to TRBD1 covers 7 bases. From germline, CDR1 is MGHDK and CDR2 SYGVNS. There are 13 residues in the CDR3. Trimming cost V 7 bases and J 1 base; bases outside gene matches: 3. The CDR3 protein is CASKEGANTEAFF. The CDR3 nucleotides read TGTGCCAGCAAGGAGGGGGCGAACACTGAAGCTTTCTTT.

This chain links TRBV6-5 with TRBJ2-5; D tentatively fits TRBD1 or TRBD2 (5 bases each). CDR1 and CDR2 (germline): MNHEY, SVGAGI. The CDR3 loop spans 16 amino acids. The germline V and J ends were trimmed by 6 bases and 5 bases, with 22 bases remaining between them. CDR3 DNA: TGTGCCAGCAGGCGAGCCCGAGGGGAGTTTTGGGAGACCCAGTACTTC. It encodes CASRRARGEFWETQYF.

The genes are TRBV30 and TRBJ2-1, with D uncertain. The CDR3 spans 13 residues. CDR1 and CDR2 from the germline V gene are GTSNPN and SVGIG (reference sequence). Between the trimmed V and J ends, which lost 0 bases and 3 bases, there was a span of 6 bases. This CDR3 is CAWSVTVYNEQFF. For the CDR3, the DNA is TGTGCCTGGAGTGTAACTGTCTACAATGAGCAGTTCTTC. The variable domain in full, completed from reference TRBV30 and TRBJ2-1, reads SQTIHQWPATLVQPVGSPLSLECTVEGTSNPNLYWYRQAAGRGLQLLFYSVGIGQISSEVPQNLSASRPQDRQFILSSKKLLLSDSGFYLCAWSVTVYNEQFFGPGTRLTVL.